The 29 T cell receptor beta chains below were found in one sample sequenced in a study of identical twins' blood T cells. TCRdb re-derived calls from the 5' RACE reads in MiXCR, one entry per CDR3 protein. Counted here are 300,000 to 400,000 distinct CDR3 sequences, around 30% occurring once; the ten biggest clones make up roughly 5.5%. Material for sequencing was PBMCs. All receptors come from a woman aged 18 to 55 in good health.

CDR3 sequence: CASRPTGWNSPLHF. The CDR3 DNA sequence: TGTGCCAGCAGACCAACAGGATGGAATTCACCCCTCCACTTT. This rearrangement joins TRBV6-5 to TRBJ1-6, with D tentatively TRBD1 (5 bases). CDR3 length: 14 residues. The V gene lost 6 bases and the J gene lost 7 bases, with 13 bases spanning the gap. Germline values: CDR1 MNHEY, CDR2 SVGAGI.

This clonotype was observed a few times. V is TRBV27 and J is TRBJ2-5; the D is unclear. CDR1 is MNHEY, CDR2 SMNVEV, per germline (reference sequence). This CDR3 contains 13 residues. Trimming removed 5 bases at V and 7 bases at J, with 14 bases between. The CDR3, as DNA: TGTGCCAGCAGTCTTGACCCTCTCGGGACCCAGTACTTC. This codes for CASSLDPLGTQYF.

In the case of this clonotype: Germline is not matched at one junction end, which may reflect a read error. The chain couples TRBV6-5 to TRBJ2-7; 8 bases are shared with TRBD1. Germline CDR1 reads MNHEY; CDR2 reads SVGAGI. The CDR3 extends over 15 amino acids. For the CDR3, the DNA is TGTGCCAGCAGTTACCAACGGGACAGGAACTACGGGCAGTACTTC. Its protein product is CASSYQRDRNYGQYF.

This clonotype appeared a few times. The chain couples TRBV7-9 to TRBJ2-3; possible D gene TRBD2, 5 bases. With 5 bases removed from V and 0 bases from J, the gap between germline ends came to 12 bases. From germline, CDR1 is SEHNR and CDR2 FQNEAQ (reference sequence). The CDR3 has 15 residues. CDR3 loop: CASSQRLYSTDTQYF. The CDR3 bases are TGTGCCAGCAGCCAGCGGCTATACAGCACAGATACGCAGTATTTT.

The chain combines TRBV7-6 with TRBJ1-5, with D perhaps matching TRBD1 (5 bases). Germline V gene data show CDR1 as SGHVS and CDR2 as FNYEAQ. V was clipped by 5 bases and J by 5 bases, with 16 bases between them. The CDR3 length is 15 residues. The CDR3 loop is CASSPRLGVDQPQHF. The CDR3 DNA follows: TGTGCCAGCAGCCCCAGACTGGGGGTGGATCAGCCCCAGCATTTT.

This clonotype has at least ten counts. This rearrangement joins TRBV12-3 or TRBV12-4 to TRBJ2-3; D remains ambiguous. The CDR3 extends over 13 amino acids. V lost 2 bases, J lost 4 bases, and 7 bases lay in between. CDR3 sequence reads: CASSLRGADTQYF. The CDR3, as DNA: TGTGCCAGCAGTTTAAGAGGCGCAGATACGCAGTATTTT.

The gene calls are TRBV5-1 and TRBJ1-4; 8 positions match TRBD1. Germline CDR1 reads SGHRS; CDR2 reads YFSETQ. This CDR3 contains 18 residues. Trimming took 2 bases from V and 0 from J; bases not matched to a gene: 9. CDR3 residues: CASSFGQGFLSTNEKLFF. In nucleotides, the CDR3 is TGCGCCAGCAGCTTCGGACAGGGCTTCTTGTCAACTAATGAAAAACTGTTTTTT. The entire variable domain, with the rest obtained from reference TRBV5-1 and TRBJ1-4, is as follows: KAGVTQTPRYLIKTRGQQVTLSCSPISGHRSVSWYQQTPGQGLQFLFEYFSETQRNKGNFPGRFSGRQFSNSRSEMNVSTLELGDSALYLCASSFGQGFLSTNEKLFFGSGTQLSVL.

This clonotype was counted only a few times. The CDR3 DNA is TGCAGCGTTGAAGACCACCAAGAGACCCAGTACTTC. The encoded protein is CSVEDHQETQYF. The J gene is TRBJ2-5, the V gene TRBV29-1; D not certain. The germline CDR1 and CDR2 sequences are SQVTM and ANQGSEA. Trimming cost V 0 bases and J 0 bases, with 2 bases left between them. The CDR3 totals 12 residues.

The chain couples TRBV20-1 to TRBJ1-5; 10 bases agree with TRBD1. The V and J ends lost 6 bases and 7 bases, in that order; junction bases with no gene match: 6. Germline V gene sequence: CDR1 DFQATT, CDR2 SNEGSKA (reference sequence). This CDR3 has 13 amino acids. The CDR3, as DNA: TGCAGTGCGACAGGGGGCTCCGGGCAGCCCCAGCATTTT. Amino acids: CSATGGSGQPQHF.

This chain links TRBV6-1 with TRBJ1-1, with D unresolved. Germline V gives CDR1 MNHNS, CDR2 SASEGT. Trimming shortened V by 7 bases and J by 0 bases, and 21 bases separated the two germline ends. The CDR3 consists of 17 residues. The CDR3, as DNA: TGTGCCAGCATCGGAGCGGCCCAACTAACTATGAACACTGAAGCTTTCTTT. This codes for CASIGAAQLTMNTEAFF.

This clonotype was observed a few times. The rearrangement links TRBV20-1 to TRBJ1-2; D call uncertain. The V gene lost 6 bases and the J gene lost 10 bases, with 12 bases spanning the gap. CDR1 and CDR2 from the germline V gene are DFQATT and SNEGSKA (reference sequence). This CDR3 is 10 amino acids long. In DNA form, the CDR3 reads TGCAGTGCCCAGGTTCTAGACTACACCTTC. As protein: CSAQVLDYTF.

Comment on this clonotype: At one boundary the junction diverges from the germline segment, which might be a read error. This chain joins TRBV20-1 and TRBJ2-2, with 12 bases matching TRBD2. The CDR3 has 13 amino acids. Germline V gene sequence: CDR1 DFQATT, CDR2 SNEGSKA (reference sequence). The CDR3 sequence: CGGTSGGTGELFF. The CDR3 DNA sequence: TGTGGAGGCACTAGCGGGGGGACCGGGGAGCTGTTTTTT.

This clonotype was seen a few times. V gene TRBV20-1 combines with J gene TRBJ2-1; no clear D gene. This CDR3 has 14 amino acids. The germline V gene encodes CDR1 DFQATT and CDR2 SNEGSKA (reference sequence). Trimming left V 5 bases short and J 0 bases short, with 11 bases between. This CDR3 is CSARVQSSYNEQFF. The DNA for the CDR3 is TGCAGTGCTCGGGTGCAGAGCTCCTACAATGAGCAGTTCTTC.

This clonotype was seen more than once but under ten times. The V and J genes are TRBV19 and TRBJ1-1; no definite D call. Per the germline V gene, CDR1 is LNHDA and CDR2 is SQIVND (reference sequence). Trimming took off 7 bases at V and 1 base at J, with 10 bases between the two ends. The CDR3 covers 13 residues. The CDR3 is CASISAGNTEAFF. The CDR3, as DNA: TGTGCCAGTATCTCTGCGGGGAACACTGAAGCTTTCTTT.

V is TRBV5-1 and J is TRBJ2-7; TRBD1 matches at 7 bases. CDR3 length: 12 residues. With V trimmed by 3 bases and J by 4 bases, 1 base remained unmatched. Germline V gene lookup returns CDR1 SGHRS and CDR2 YFSETQ. CDR3 coding DNA: TGCGCCAGCAGCTCGACAGGGTACGAGCAGTACTTC. Translated: CASSSTGYEQYF.

This clonotype was seen a handful of times. The rearrangement joins TRBV5-4 to TRBJ1-1; 8 bases agree with TRBD1. Germline values: CDR1 SGHNT, CDR2 YYREEE (reference sequence). The CDR3 spans 17 residues. Trimming at V came to 1 base and at J to 6 bases, leaving 14 bases not matched to a gene. The CDR3 DNA reads as TGTGCCAGCAGCTTGTTCCCAACAGGGGGAAGGTGGGCTGAAGCTTTCTTT. As protein: CASSLFPTGGRWAEAFF.

This clonotype has only a few counts. The chain links TRBV6-1 to TRBJ2-7; no definite D call. This CDR3 contains 12 residues. Trimming stripped 8 bases from V and 2 bases from J, with 10 bases between. The germline CDR1 and CDR2 sequences are MNHNS and SASEGT. In DNA form, the CDR3 reads TGTGCCAGCCGTCGCATCACCTACGAGCAGTACTTC. Protein product: CASRRITYEQYF.

This clonotype appeared once. This chain links TRBV20-1 with TRBJ2-7; 7 nucleotides agree with TRBD2. The germline CDR1 and CDR2 sequences are DFQATT and SNEGSKA (reference sequence). The CDR3 loop spans 15 amino acids. V dropped 6 bases and J dropped 5; count of bases not matched to a gene: 16. CDR3 DNA sequence: TGCAGTGCCCAGACGGAAGCGCGGGAGTTCGACGAGCAGTACTTC. Translating it yields CSAQTEAREFDEQYF.

This clonotype was observed a few times. DNA of the CDR3: TGTGCCAGCAGCTTATTGGTGTTCACCGGGGAGCTGTTTTTT. Protein product: CASSLLVFTGELFF. This chain joins TRBV7-2 and TRBJ2-2; D is undetermined. CDR1 and CDR2 from the germline V gene are SGHTA and FQGNSA. The V end was cut by 2 bases, the J end by 4 bases, with 8 bases between. The CDR3 spans 14 residues. Combining the CDR3 with reference TRBV7-2 and TRBJ2-2 gives the whole variable domain GAGVSQSPSNKVTEKGKDVELRCDPISGHTALYWYRQSLGQGLEFLIYFQGNSAPDKSGLPSDRFSAERTGGSVSTLTIQRTQQEDSAVYLCASSLLVFTGELFFGEGSRLTVL.

A remark on this clonotype: A much larger clone differs from this one at a single base, so this may be a read error. The chain employs TRBV5-1 and TRBJ1-5, with 7 bases identical to TRBD1. The CDR3 totals 13 residues. In germline, CDR1 is SGHRS, CDR2 YFSETQ. CDR3 in amino acids: CAISFDRDQPQHF. CDR3 bases: TGCGCCATCAGCTTTGACAGGGATCAGCCCCAGCATTTT.

As for this clonotype: Its ends do not fully match the called genes, so a read error is possible. The chain combines TRBV12-3 or TRBV12-4 with TRBJ2-3, with 8 bases fitting TRBD2. The CDR3 runs to 13 residues. This CDR3 is CASSLRGVDTHYF. CDR3 DNA: TGTGCCAGCAGTTTGCGGGGGGTAGATACGCATTATTTT.

The J gene is TRBJ2-3, the V gene TRBV6-2 or TRBV6-3; TRBD2 matches 7 bases. V gave up 7 bases and J gave up 2 bases; unmatched junction bases: 12. Germline CDR1 MNHEY, CDR2 SVGEGT. The CDR3 spans 16 residues. Here the CDR3 DNA reads TGTGCCAGCAACGGAAGACTAGCCGGTCCCACAGATACGCAGTATTTT. Translating it yields CASNGRLAGPTDTQYF.

As to this clonotype: A single base separates this from a much larger clone, so it may be a read error. This chain links TRBV29-1 with TRBJ1-1; possibly TRBD1 for D (6 bases). Trimming shortened V by 5 bases and J by 4 bases, and 17 bases separated the two germline ends. The CDR3 has 14 residues. Germline V lookup: CDR1 SQVTM, CDR2 ANQGSEA. The CDR3 region has the DNA TGCAGCGTTAGAGCGGGGGCGCATATCACTGAAGCTTTCTTT. This sequence encodes CSVRAGAHITEAFF.

The chain carries TRBV12-3 or TRBV12-4 and TRBJ1-5; D is unclear. The CDR3 is 12 amino acids. The V gene lost 5 bases and the J gene lost 4 bases, with 6 bases spanning the gap. DNA of the CDR3: TGTGCCAGCAGTGGAGTTAATCAGCCCCAGCATTTT. It yields the protein CASSGVNQPQHF.

The chain links TRBV5-1 to TRBJ1-1; D is unclear. In germline, CDR1 is SGHRS, CDR2 YFSETQ. Trimming took 0 bases from V and 7 from J, leaving 7 bases between them. This CDR3 contains 12 residues. The CDR3 nucleotides read TGCGCCAGCAGCTTGGAGAAGGGTGAAGCTTTCTTT. It encodes CASSLEKGEAFF.

The chain couples TRBV12-3 or TRBV12-4 to TRBJ1-1; no firm D call. The CDR3 has 14 amino acids. The ends were cut back, 5 bases at V and 0 bases at J, with 10 bases in the middle. The DNA for the CDR3 is TGTGCCAGCAGTCCGGTCCCCATGAACACTGAAGCTTTCTTT. Translated, it gives CASSPVPMNTEAFF.

Turning to this clonotype: In this CDR3 the conserved last residue, phenylalanine or tryptophan, is missing, so a read error is likely. The DNA is left out, because the CDR3 cannot be placed on it with certainty; the CDR3 is given as TCRdb lists it. This chain joins TRBV29-1 and TRBJ1-1; TRBD1, the table's D call, was not compared with the DNA. With termini counted, the CDR3 has 13 amino acids. Per germline, CDR1 SQVTM and CDR2 ANQGSEA. CDR3 sequence: CSVEKTGTGVSHL.

The chain joins TRBV29-1 to TRBJ1-5, with a weak D call TRBD1 (5 bases). V was clipped by 7 bases and J by 0 bases, with 10 bases between them. The germline V gene encodes CDR1 SQVTM and CDR2 ANQGSEA. This CDR3 is built from 13 residues. CDR3 DNA: TGCAGCGCAATAGACAGTAGCAATCAGCCCCAGCATTTT. This codes for CSAIDSSNQPQHF. Combining the CDR3 with reference TRBV29-1 and TRBJ1-5 gives the whole variable domain SAVISQKPSRDICQRGTSLTIQCQVDSQVTMMFWYRQQPGQSLTLIATANQGSEATYESGFVIDKFPISRPNLTFSTLTVSNMSPEDSSIYLCSAIDSSNQPQHFGDGTRLSIL.

The genes are TRBV20-1 and TRBJ1-5, with D maybe TRBD1 (5 bases). V lost 1 base and J lost 4, with 8 bases in between. In germline, CDR1 is DFQATT, CDR2 SNEGSKA (reference sequence). CDR3 length: 13 amino acids. The CDR3 DNA is TGCAGTGCTAGAGCCGACAGTAATCAGCCCCAGCATTTT. Translation: CSARADSNQPQHF.